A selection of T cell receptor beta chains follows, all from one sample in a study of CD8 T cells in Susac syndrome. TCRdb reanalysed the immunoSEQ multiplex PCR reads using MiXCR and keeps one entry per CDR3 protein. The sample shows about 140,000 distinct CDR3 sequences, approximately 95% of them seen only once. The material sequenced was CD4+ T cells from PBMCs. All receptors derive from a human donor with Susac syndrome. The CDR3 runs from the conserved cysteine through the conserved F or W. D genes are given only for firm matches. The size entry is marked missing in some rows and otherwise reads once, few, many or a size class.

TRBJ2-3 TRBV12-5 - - CASGVEGAVNTQYF TGTGCTAGTGGGGTAGAAGGGGCGGTGAATACGCAGTATTTT
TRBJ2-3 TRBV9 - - CASSITWAATDTQYF TGTGCCAGCAGCATCACCTGGGCCGCCACAGATACGCAGTATTTT
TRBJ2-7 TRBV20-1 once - CSASEWFGEQYF TGCAGTGCTAGTGAGTGGTTTGGCGAGCAGTACTTC
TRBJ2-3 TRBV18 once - CASGSQSDTQYF TGTGCCAGCGGTAGCCAGTCAGATACGCAGTATTTT
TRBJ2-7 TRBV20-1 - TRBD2 CSAPRLARSYEQYF TGCAGTGCTCCTCGACTAGCGAGGTCCTACGAGCAGTACTTC
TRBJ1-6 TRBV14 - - CASSQNVESPLHF TGTGCCAGCAGCCAAAACGTGGAATCACCCCTCCACTTT
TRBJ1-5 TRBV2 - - CASSDWDRNQPQHF TGTGCCAGCAGCGATTGGGACCGCAATCAGCCCCAGCATTTT
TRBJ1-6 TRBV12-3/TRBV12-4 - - CASSLQNSPLHF TGTGCCAGCAGTTTACAGAATTCACCCCTCCACTTT
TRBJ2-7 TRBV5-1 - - CASSLAGRSLNEQYF TGCGCCAGCAGCTTGGCCGGACGGAGCTTGAACGAGCAGTACTTC
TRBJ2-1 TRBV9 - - CASSVGRVGYNEQFF TGTGCCAGCAGCGTAGGACGGGTCGGCTACAATGAGCAGTTCTTC
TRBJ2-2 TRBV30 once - CAWARQTGELFF TGTGCCTGGGCCCGACAGACCGGGGAGCTGTTTTTT
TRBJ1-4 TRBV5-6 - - CASSLKGSTEKLFF TGTGCCAGCAGCTTGAAAGGAAGCACGGAAAAACTGTTTTTT
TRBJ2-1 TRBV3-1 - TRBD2 CASSLIRGVASNEQFF TGTGCCAGCAGCCTAATACGGGGGGTAGCTTCCAATGAGCAGTTCTTC
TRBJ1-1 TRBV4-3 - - CASSQEWGARTEAFF TGCGCCAGCAGCCAAGAGTGGGGGGCGCGCACTGAAGCTTTCTTT
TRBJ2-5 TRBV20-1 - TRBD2 CSASGGARETQYF TGCAGTGCTAGCGGGGGGGCTCGTGAGACCCAGTACTTC
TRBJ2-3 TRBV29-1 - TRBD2 CSVELRLAVSTDTQYF TGCAGCGTTGAACTGAGACTAGCGGTGAGCACAGATACGCAGTATTTT
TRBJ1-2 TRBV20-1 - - CSALRPGALGYTF TGCAGTGCTCTCCGCCCGGGGGCTCTGGGCTACACCTTC
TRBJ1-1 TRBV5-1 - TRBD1 CASSFGQGWSTEAFF TGCGCCAGCAGCTTCGGACAGGGATGGTCTACTGAAGCTTTCTTT
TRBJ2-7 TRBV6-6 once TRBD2 CASTLRAGGYEQYF TGTGCCAGCACTCTACGAGCGGGAGGCTACGAGCAGTACTTC
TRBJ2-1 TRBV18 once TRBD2 CASSKAGGPNEQFF TGTGCCAGCTCAAAAGCGGGAGGGCCGAATGAGCAGTTCTTC
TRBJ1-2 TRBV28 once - CASSVTDQYGYTF TGTGCCAGCAGCGTGACAGACCAATATGGCTACACCTTC
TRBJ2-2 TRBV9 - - CASSVGVGQDTGELFF TGTGCCAGCAGCGTTGGGGTAGGGCAGGACACCGGGGAGCTGTTTTTT
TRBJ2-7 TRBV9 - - CASSVGGTVYEQYF TGTGCCAGCAGCGTAGGCGGGACAGTCTACGAGCAGTACTTC
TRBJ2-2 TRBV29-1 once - CSVAHTADTGELFF TGCAGCGTTGCGCACACCGCGGACACCGGGGAGCTGTTTTTT
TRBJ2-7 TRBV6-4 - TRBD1 CASNGQGPYEQYF TGTGCCAGCAACGGACAGGGGCCCTACGAGCAGTACTTC
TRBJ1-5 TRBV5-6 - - CASSRGVNNQPQHF TGTGCCAGCAGCCGGGGAGTAAACAATCAGCCCCAGCATTTT
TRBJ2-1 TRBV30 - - CAWSARRDEQFF TGTGCCTGGAGCGCCCGCCGGGATGAGCAGTTCTTC
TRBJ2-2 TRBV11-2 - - CASSLERSGELFF TGTGCCAGCAGCTTAGAACGTTCCGGGGAGCTGTTTTTT
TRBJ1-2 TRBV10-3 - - CAIMPSSGDFYGYTF TGTGCCATCATGCCCTCTTCCGGGGACTTCTATGGCTACACCTTC
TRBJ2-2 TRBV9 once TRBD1 CASSVVQGAGELFF TGTGCCAGCAGCGTAGTCCAGGGGGCCGGGGAGCTGTTTTTT
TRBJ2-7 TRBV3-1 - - CASSQGRRQARF TGTGCCAGCAGCCAAGGAAGGAGACAAGCGAGGTTC
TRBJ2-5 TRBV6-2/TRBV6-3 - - CASTIAGRGRVETQYF TGTGCCAGCACCATCGCGGGCCGGGGGCGTGTGGAGACCCAGTACTTC
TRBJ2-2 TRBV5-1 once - CASSLDGASGELFF TGCGCCAGCAGCTTGGACGGCGCTAGCGGGGAGCTGTTTTTT
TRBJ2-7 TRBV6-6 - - CASTTRSYEQYF TGTGCCAGCACTACTCGGTCCTACGAGCAGTACTTC
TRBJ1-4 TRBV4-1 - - CASSQGGAMNEKLFF TGCGCCAGCAGCCAAGGGGGGGCGATGAATGAAAAACTGTTTTTT
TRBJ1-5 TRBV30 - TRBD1 CAWSRTGLGQPQHF TGTGCCTGGAGCCGGACAGGGTTAGGACAGCCCCAGCATTTT
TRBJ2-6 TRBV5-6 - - CASSLWQVRAGANVLTF TGTGCCAGCAGCTTGTGGCAGGTTCGGGCTGGGGCCAACGTCCTGACTTTC
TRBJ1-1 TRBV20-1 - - CSGRGGTTEAFF TGCAGTGGGAGGGGGGGTACCACTGAAGCTTTCTTT
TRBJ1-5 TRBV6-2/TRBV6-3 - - CASSASKRQPQHF TGTGCCAGCAGTGCCTCGAAAAGACAGCCCCAGCATTTT
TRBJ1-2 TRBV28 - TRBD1 CASSSGTGNYGYTF TGTGCCAGCAGTTCCGGGACAGGGAACTATGGCTACACCTTC
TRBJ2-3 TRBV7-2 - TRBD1 CASSLYTGATDTQYF TGTGCCAGCAGCCTTTATACAGGGGCCACAGATACGCAGTATTTT
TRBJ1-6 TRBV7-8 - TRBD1 CASSSRGRDYNSPLHF TGTGCCAGCAGCTCAAGGGGGCGCGATTATAATTCACCCCTCCACTTT
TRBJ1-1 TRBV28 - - CASSPPTVTEAFF TGTGCCAGCAGTCCCCCAACCGTTACTGAAGCTTTCTTT
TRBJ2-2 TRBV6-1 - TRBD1 CASSSGTANTGELFF TGTGCCAGCAGTTCCGGGACAGCTAACACCGGGGAGCTGTTTTTT
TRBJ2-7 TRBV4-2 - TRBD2 CASSQPGGSADEQYF TGTGCCAGCAGCCAACCGGGGGGTTCCGCCGACGAGCAGTACTTC
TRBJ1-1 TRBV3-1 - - CASSREGNTEAFF TGTGCCAGCAGCCGGGAGGGGAACACTGAAGCTTTCTTT
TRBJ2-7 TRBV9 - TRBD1 CASSVGGTGMYEQYF TGTGCCAGCAGCGTAGGTGGGACAGGGATGTACGAGCAGTACTTC
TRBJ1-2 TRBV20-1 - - CSARVSGDLYGYTF TGCAGTGCTAGAGTGTCCGGGGATCTCTATGGCTACACCTTC
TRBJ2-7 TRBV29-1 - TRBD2 CSVRSGLAGSSYEQYF TGCAGCGTACGATCGGGACTAGCGGGGAGCTCCTACGAGCAGTACTTC
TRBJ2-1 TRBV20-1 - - CSAWTTNNEQFF TGCAGTGCCTGGACTACTAACAATGAGCAGTTCTTC
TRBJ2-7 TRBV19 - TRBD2 CATGLAGTYEQYF TGTGCCACCGGACTAGCGGGAACCTACGAGCAGTACTTC
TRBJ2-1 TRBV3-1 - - CASSPPTSSNEQFF TGTGCCAGCAGCCCTCCGACTAGTTCCAATGAGCAGTTCTTC
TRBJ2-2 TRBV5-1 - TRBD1 CASSLSQGKNTGELFF TGCGCCAGCAGCTTATCACAGGGGAAGAACACCGGGGAGCTGTTTTTT
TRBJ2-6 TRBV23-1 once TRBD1 CASSDRAGANVLTF TGCGCCAGCAGCGACAGGGCTGGGGCCAACGTCCTGACTTTC
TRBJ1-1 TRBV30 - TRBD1 CAWGQGSTEAFF TGTGCCTGGGGACAGGGAAGCACTGAAGCTTTCTTT
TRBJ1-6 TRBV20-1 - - CSARVSSESYNSPLHF TGCAGTGCTAGAGTCTCAAGTGAGTCCTATAATTCACCCCTCCACTTT
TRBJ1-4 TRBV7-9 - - CASSLGNEKLFF TGTGCCAGCAGCTTAGGGAATGAAAAACTGTTTTTT
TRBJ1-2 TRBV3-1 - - CASSQDPLTGASYGYTF TGTGCCAGCAGCCAAGATCCTCTGACAGGTGCCTCCTATGGCTACACCTTC